Following are 6 T cell receptor beta chains from one sample sequenced in a study of cytomegalovirus exposure and HLA in healthy donors. PCR used 60 Vbeta primers and 13 Jbeta primers. Clones were read by immunoSEQ multiplex PCR, and TCRdb kept only the in-frame ones, dropping some. The sample shows some 150,000 clones, 65% to 80% of them seen only once. The sequenced sample consisted of PBMCs. The source is a man aged 25 to 45 in good health and CMV-seronegative.

The chain employs TRBV19 and TRBJ2-7; perhaps TRBD2 as D (5 bases). Germline V gene lookup returns CDR1 LNHDA and CDR2 SQIVND (reference sequence). CDR3 length: 16 residues. Trimming shortened V by 4 bases and J by 0 bases, and 16 bases separated the two germline ends. CDR3 residues: CASSKYRTGSSYEQYF. As DNA, the CDR3 is TGTGCCAGTAGTAAATACCGGACGGGAAGCTCCTACGAGCAGTACTTC.

For this clone: The sample carries other DNA sequences with the same CDR3. V gene TRBV18 combines with J gene TRBJ2-2, with 9 bases aligning to TRBD1. This CDR3 has 15 amino acids. CDR1 and CDR2 (germline): KGHSH, LQKENI. The trim removed 3 bases at V and 2 bases at J, leaving 1 base unmatched. The CDR3 DNA is TGTGCCAGCTCACCGGGACAGGGAAACACCGGGGAGCTGTTTTTT. Translating gives CASSPGQGNTGELFF.

The chain has TRBV7-6 and TRBJ1-5, with TRBD1 matching 7 bases. V lost 0 bases, J lost 11 bases, and 13 bases stayed unmatched. Germline CDR1 is SGHVS and CDR2 is FNYEAQ. There are 16 residues in the CDR3. The CDR3 DNA is TGTGCCAGCAGCTTAGCTCCGGGACCGGGCCAGGGGGCCCAGCATTTT. Its translation is CASSLAPGPGQGAQHF.

The chain uses TRBV12-5 and TRBJ1-1, with 9 bases that match TRBD1. The CDR3 runs 14 residues. The germline V gene has CDR1 LGHNT and CDR2 FRNRAP. V gave up 6 bases and J gave up 3 bases; unmatched junction bases: 5. For the CDR3, the DNA is TGTGCTAGTGGACCGGACAGGGGCGACACTGAAGCTTTCTTT. Protein product: CASGPDRGDTEAFF.

This clone was picked up one time. The chain joins TRBV7-9 to TRBJ1-4, with D possibly matching TRBD1 (5 bases). From germline, CDR1 is SEHNR and CDR2 FQNEAQ (reference sequence). This CDR3 has 13 amino acids. V gave up 2 bases and J gave up 7 bases, with 8 bases separating them. CDR3 in DNA: TGTGCCAGCAGCTTAATGGGGGGTGAAAAACTGTTTTTT. This sequence encodes CASSLMGGEKLFF.

The chain is built from TRBV25-1 and TRBJ2-2, with 10 bases that match TRBD2. The V segment lost 1 base and the J segment 5 bases; nucleotides outside the gene matches: 10. Germline CDR1 and CDR2: MGHDK and SYGVNS. The CDR3 is 18 amino acids. The CDR3 nucleotides are TGTGCCAGCAGTGAATTATCTAGCGGGGGTTTACTTACCGGGGAGCTGTTTTTT. Translation gives CASSELSSGGLLTGELFF.